A selection of T cell receptor beta chains follows, all from one sample in a study of T cell responses to AZD1222 COVID-19 vaccine. Clones were read by immunoSEQ multiplex PCR, and TCRdb kept only the in-frame ones, dropping some. The sample records 140,000 to 150,000 clones, about 93% being singletons. This sample comprised peripheral blood, obtained on day 0 of AZD1222 vaccination. The receptors here all came from an adult in good health. CDR3s include the opening cysteine and the closing phenylalanine or tryptophan. Each record gives: V gene, clone size, J gene, D gene, CDR3 DNA, CDR3 protein. D genes are given only for firm matches. The size field is filled for only some rows; it gives once, few, many or a size class.

>TRBV2|.|TRBJ1-1|.
TGTGCCAGCGTAGGCCCGGACGGCACTGAAGCTTTCTTT
CASVGPDGTEAFF
>TRBV6-2/TRBV6-3|few|TRBJ2-1|.
TGTGCCAGCAGTAGGACACAGTCTCAGGATGAGCAGTTCTTC
CASSRTQSQDEQFF
>TRBV6-4|.|TRBJ2-3|TRBD1
TGTGCCAGCAGTGCGGGGGGACAGGGGAAAGATACGCAGTATTTT
CASSAGGQGKDTQYF
>TRBV9|.|TRBJ2-5|.
TGTGCCAGCAGCGTATCGGGGTCCCAAGAGACCCAGTACTTC
CASSVSGSQETQYF
>TRBV6-5|once|TRBJ1-6|.
TGTGCCAGCATCCCCGGAACAGCGATACGGTCACCCCTCCACTTT
CASIPGTAIRSPLHF
>TRBV6-2/TRBV6-3|.|TRBJ1-5|TRBD1
TGTGCCAGCAGCCTCGGGACAGGGAAAGGTCCTCAGCCCCAGCATTTT
CASSLGTGKGPQPQHF
>TRBV24-1|.|TRBJ2-3|.
TGTGCCACCAGTCTAACGGGGGCTGGCACAGATACGCAGTATTTT
CATSLTGAGTDTQYF
>TRBV6-5|once|TRBJ1-5|.
TGTGCCAGCAGCCTTTGGGGGGTTGGTCAGCCCCAGCATTTT
CASSLWGVGQPQHF
>TRBV6-5|.|TRBJ1-1|.
TGTGCCAGCTCTAAGTTGGGGAACACTGAAGCTTTCTTT
CASSKLGNTEAFF
>TRBV3-1/TRBV3-2|.|TRBJ2-7|.
TGTGCCAGCAGCCCCCCGCGCTCCTACGAGCAGTACTTC
CASSPPRSYEQYF
>TRBV15|.|TRBJ2-3|TRBD2
TGTGCCACGAAGGCCAGCGGGGACGCAGATACGCAGTATTTT
CATKASGDADTQYF
>TRBV19|.|TRBJ1-1|TRBD1
TGTGCCAGTAGTAAGGACAGGGGTTTTCGCACTGAAGCTTTCTTT
CASSKDRGFRTEAFF
>TRBV7-6|.|TRBJ1-4|TRBD1
TGTGCCAGCAGCTTGGGACAGGGTCTAACTAATGAAAAACTGTTTTTT
CASSLGQGLTNEKLFF
>TRBV4-3|.|TRBJ1-3|.
TGCGCCAGCAGTCTCAGGGGTGGAAACACCATATATTTT
CASSLRGGNTIYF
>TRBV9|.|TRBJ1-1|TRBD1
TGTGCCAGCAGCGGGGACAGGGGGCAGGGTACTGAAGCTTTCTTT
CASSGDRGQGTEAFF
>TRBV5-5|.|TRBJ2-5|.
TGTGCCAGCAGTCGTCTGTTGGGGGCGGAGACCCAGTACTTC
CASSRLLGAETQYF
>TRBV5-1|.|TRBJ1-2|.
TGCGCCAGCAGCTTTGGTAGTGGCTACACCTTC
CASSFGSGYTF
>TRBV24-1|.|TRBJ1-5|.
TGTGCCACCAGTGATTTGGCGGACAGTGACAATCAGCCCCAGCATTTT
CATSDLADSDNQPQHF
>TRBV19|.|TRBJ1-1|.
TGTGCCAGTAGTTCAAGGACGAACACTGAAGCTTTCTTT
CASSSRTNTEAFF
>TRBV9|.|TRBJ1-6|.
TGTGCCAGCAGCCCAGGGGAAGGGGTGATCCTCCACTTT
CASSPGEGVILHF
>TRBV27|.|TRBJ1-5|.
TGTGCCAGCAGTCCCATTACTGGGCTTTTGTATAGCAATCAGCCCCAGCATTTT
CASSPITGLLYSNQPQHF
>TRBV7-9|.|TRBJ1-2|.
TGTGCCAGCAGCTTAGGTAGTGGGGATGGCTACACCTTC
CASSLGSGDGYTF
>TRBV11-2|.|TRBJ2-1|.
TGTGCCAGCAGCTTAAATTACGGCTGGGACAATGAGCAGTTCTTC
CASSLNYGWDNEQFF
>TRBV11-1|.|TRBJ1-2|TRBD1
TGTGCCAGCAGCTCCGCGAGGACAGGACCTAACTATGGCTACACCTTC
CASSSARTGPNYGYTF
>TRBV6-5|.|TRBJ1-5|.
TGTGCCAGCAAAGACAGTTTCAATCAGCCCCAGCATTTT
CASKDSFNQPQHF
>TRBV7-9|.|TRBJ1-6|.
TGTGCCAGCAGCCCCCCCGGGGGTGAGGAGAATTCACCCCTCCACTTT
CASSPPGGEENSPLHF
>TRBV6-1|once|TRBJ2-7|TRBD1
TGTGCCAGCAGTGAGATATCAGGGGGAGCACTTGACGAGCAGTACTTC
CASSEISGGALDEQYF
>TRBV7-9|.|TRBJ2-1|.
TGTGCCAGCAGCTTAAGGATCAGCTCCTACAATGAGCAGTTCTTC
CASSLRISSYNEQFF
>TRBV19|.|TRBJ1-5|.
TGTGCCAGTAGTATAGGCCCACAGGTAGGTCAGCCCCAGCATTTT
CASSIGPQVGQPQHF
>TRBV27|.|TRBJ1-6|.
TGTGCCAGCAGTTTAAGGGTCGGGCCCCTCCACTTT
CASSLRVGPLHF
>TRBV9|.|TRBJ1-4|TRBD1
TGTGCCAGCAGCACTCGGACAGGTGGGAATGAAAAACTGTTTTTT
CASSTRTGGNEKLFF
>TRBV7-9|.|TRBJ1-4|.
TGTGCCAGCAGCTTAGAGGCGCGGAAACTGTTTTTT
CASSLEARKLFF
>TRBV30|.|TRBJ1-3|.
TGTGCCTGGACCTACTCTGGAAACACCATATATTTT
CAWTYSGNTIYF
>TRBV4-2|.|TRBJ2-1|TRBD2
TGTGCCAGCAGACCAGACTGGAGCGGGGGGGGATACAATGAGCAGTTCTTC
CASRPDWSGGGYNEQFF
>TRBV7-9|.|TRBJ2-1|.
TGTGCCAGCAGCTTAGCGCTACGGGGCGAGCAGTTCTTC
CASSLALRGEQFF
>TRBV28|.|TRBJ2-6|.
TGTGCCAGCAGTTTTAGGGAAGGGGTCCAATCTGGGGCCAACGTCCTGACTTTC
CASSFREGVQSGANVLTF
>TRBV2|few|TRBJ1-1|.
TGTGCCAGCAGTGAATTTGGGCCTCGAAACACTGAAGCTTTCTTT
CASSEFGPRNTEAFF
>TRBV7-3|once|TRBJ1-3|.
TGTGCCAGCAGCGACCCCAGAGGGGGAAACACCATATATTTT
CASSDPRGGNTIYF
>TRBV6-2/TRBV6-3|.|TRBJ1-2|.
TGTGCCAGCAGTTACGTGGGGCCCTATGGCTACACCTTC
CASSYVGPYGYTF
>TRBV11-2|.|TRBJ2-1|.
TGTGCCAGCAGCTTAGATCTCCGGACTGAGCAGTTCTTC
CASSLDLRTEQFF
>TRBV28|.|TRBJ1-4|.
TGTGCCAGCAGCCGGGGGGATAATGAAAAACTGTTTTTT
CASSRGDNEKLFF
>TRBV4-1|.|TRBJ1-2|.
TGCGCCAGCAGCCAAGAGGGCCAGAACTATGGCTACACCTTC
CASSQEGQNYGYTF